The TCR beta chain described here comes from a study of blood T cell repertoires in COVID-19. Trimming took 3 bases from V and 4 from J, leaving 12 bases between them. The CDR3 is made up of 13 amino acids. Germline CDR1 is GTSNPN and CDR2 is SVGIG (reference sequence). The data were produced by immunoSEQ multiplex PCR, yet TCRdb's version contains in-frame clones alone and is incomplete. The sample yields some 68,000 clones, 80% to 90% seen once. The clonotype comes from a human donor in a cohort sampled during active COVID-19. V usage is TRBV30 and J usage is TRBJ1-2, with D unresolved. The source material was peripheral blood. This CDR3 reads CAWRMTSTYGYTF. CDR3 coding DNA: TGTGCCTGGAGGATGACAAGCACCTATGGCTACACCTTC. Full variable domain (missing parts from reference TRBV30 and TRBJ1-2): SQTIHQWPATLVQPVGSPLSLECTVEGTSNPNLYWYRQAAGRGLQLLFYSVGIGQISSEVPQNLSASRPQDRQFILSSKKLLLSDSGFYLCAWRMTSTYGYTFGSGTRLTVV.